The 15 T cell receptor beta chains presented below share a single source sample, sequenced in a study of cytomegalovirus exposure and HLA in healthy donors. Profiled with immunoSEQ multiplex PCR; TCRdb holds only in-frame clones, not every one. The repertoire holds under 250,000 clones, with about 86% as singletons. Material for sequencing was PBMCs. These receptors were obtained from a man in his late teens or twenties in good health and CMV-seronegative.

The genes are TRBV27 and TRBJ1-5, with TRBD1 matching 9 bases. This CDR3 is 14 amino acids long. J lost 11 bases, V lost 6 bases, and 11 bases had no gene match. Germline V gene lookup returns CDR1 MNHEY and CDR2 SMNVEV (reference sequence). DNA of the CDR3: TGTGCCAGCAGAATCGGGACAGGGATTGCGTCCCAGCATTTT. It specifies CASRIGTGIASQHF.

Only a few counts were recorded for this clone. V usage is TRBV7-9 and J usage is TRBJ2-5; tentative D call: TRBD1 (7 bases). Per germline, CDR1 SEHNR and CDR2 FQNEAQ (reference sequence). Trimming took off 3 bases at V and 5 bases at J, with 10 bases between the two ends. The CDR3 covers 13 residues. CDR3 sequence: CASSFRGVETQYF. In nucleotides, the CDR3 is TGTGCCAGCAGCTTCAGGGGGGTGGAGACCCAGTACTTC.

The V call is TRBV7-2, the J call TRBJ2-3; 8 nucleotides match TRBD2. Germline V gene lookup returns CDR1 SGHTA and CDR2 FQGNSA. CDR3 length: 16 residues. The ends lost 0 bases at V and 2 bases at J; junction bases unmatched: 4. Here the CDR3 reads CASSLALAETTDTQYF. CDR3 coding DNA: TGTGCCAGCAGCTTAGCACTAGCGGAGACCACAGATACGCAGTATTTT.

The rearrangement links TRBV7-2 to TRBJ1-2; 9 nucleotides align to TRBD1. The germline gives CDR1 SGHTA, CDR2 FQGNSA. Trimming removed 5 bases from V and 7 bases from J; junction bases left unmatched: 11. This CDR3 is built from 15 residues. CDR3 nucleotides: TGTGCCAGCAGCCCCGATAGGACAGGGGCGGGTGGCTACACCTTC. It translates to CASSPDRTGAGGYTF. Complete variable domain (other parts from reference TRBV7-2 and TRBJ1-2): GAGVSQSPSNKVTEKGKDVELRCDPISGHTALYWYRQSLGQGLEFLIYFQGNSAPDKSGLPSDRFSAERTGGSVSTLTIQRTQQEDSAVYLCASSPDRTGAGGYTFGSGTRLTVV.

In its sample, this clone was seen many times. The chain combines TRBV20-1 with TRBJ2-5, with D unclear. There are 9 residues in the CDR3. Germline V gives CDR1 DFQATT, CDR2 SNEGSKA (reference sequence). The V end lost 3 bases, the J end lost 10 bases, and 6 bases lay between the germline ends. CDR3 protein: CSASVDQYF. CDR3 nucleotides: TGCAGTGCTAGCGTAGACCAGTACTTC.

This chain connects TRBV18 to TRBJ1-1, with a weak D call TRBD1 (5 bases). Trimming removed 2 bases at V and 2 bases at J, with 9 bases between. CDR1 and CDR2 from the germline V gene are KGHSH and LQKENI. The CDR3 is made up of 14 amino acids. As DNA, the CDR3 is TGTGCCAGCTCACCAGGGGCGTCCAACACTGAAGCTTTCTTT. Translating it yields CASSPGASNTEAFF.

The CDR3 region is CASSLTRTEAFF. The CDR3 DNA reads TGTGCCAGCAGCTTAACGCGGACTGAAGCTTTCTTT. The chain joins TRBV7-2 to TRBJ1-1; D is ambiguous. V lost 2 bases, J lost 5 bases, and 6 bases lay in between. The CDR3 extends over 12 amino acids. CDR1 and CDR2 (germline): SGHTA, FQGNSA. The full variable domain, in which reference TRBV7-2 and TRBJ1-1 provide the parts outside the CDR3, is GAGVSQSPSNKVTEKGKDVELRCDPISGHTALYWYRQSLGQGLEFLIYFQGNSAPDKSGLPSDRFSAERTGGSVSTLTIQRTQQEDSAVYLCASSLTRTEAFFGQGTRLTVV.

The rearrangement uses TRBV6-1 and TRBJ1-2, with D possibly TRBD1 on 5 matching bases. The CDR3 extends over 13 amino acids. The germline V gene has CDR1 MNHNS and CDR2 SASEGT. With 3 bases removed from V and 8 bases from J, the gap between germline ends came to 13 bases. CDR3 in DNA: TGTGCCAGCAGTGACCTAGGGGTAGACGGCTACACCTTC. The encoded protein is CASSDLGVDGYTF.

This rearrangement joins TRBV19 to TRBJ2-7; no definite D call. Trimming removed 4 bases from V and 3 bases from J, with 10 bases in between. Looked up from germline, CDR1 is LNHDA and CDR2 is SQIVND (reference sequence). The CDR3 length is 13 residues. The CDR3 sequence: CASSSGISYEQYF. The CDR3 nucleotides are TGTGCCAGTAGTAGCGGAATCAGCTACGAGCAGTACTTC.

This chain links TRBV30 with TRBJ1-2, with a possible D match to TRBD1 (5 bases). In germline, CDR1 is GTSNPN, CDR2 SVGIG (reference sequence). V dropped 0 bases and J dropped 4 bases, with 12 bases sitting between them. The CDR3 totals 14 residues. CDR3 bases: TGTGCCTGGAGTGTATTCCGACAGATCTATGGCTACACCTTC. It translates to CAWSVFRQIYGYTF.

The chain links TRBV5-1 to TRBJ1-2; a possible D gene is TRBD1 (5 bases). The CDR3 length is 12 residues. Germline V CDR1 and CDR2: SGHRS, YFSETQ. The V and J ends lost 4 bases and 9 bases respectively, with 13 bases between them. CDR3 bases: TGCGCCAGCAGCCCCCTGGAGGGGAGCTACACCTTC. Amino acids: CASSPLEGSYTF.

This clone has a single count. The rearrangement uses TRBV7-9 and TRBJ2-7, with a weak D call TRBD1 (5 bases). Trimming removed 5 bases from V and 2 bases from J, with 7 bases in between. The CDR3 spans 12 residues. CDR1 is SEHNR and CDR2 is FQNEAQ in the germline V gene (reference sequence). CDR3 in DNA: TGTGCCAGCAGCGTCAGGGCCTACGAGCAGTACTTC. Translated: CASSVRAYEQYF.

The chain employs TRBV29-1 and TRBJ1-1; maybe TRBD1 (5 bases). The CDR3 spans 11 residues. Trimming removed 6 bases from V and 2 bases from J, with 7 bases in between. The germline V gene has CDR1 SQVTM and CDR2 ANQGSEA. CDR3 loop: CSVQENTEAFF. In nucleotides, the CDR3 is TGCAGCGTACAGGAAAACACTGAAGCTTTCTTT.

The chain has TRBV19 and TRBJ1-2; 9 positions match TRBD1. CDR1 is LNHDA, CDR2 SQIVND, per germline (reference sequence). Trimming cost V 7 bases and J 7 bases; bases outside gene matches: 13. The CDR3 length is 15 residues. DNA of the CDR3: TGTGCCAGTACCAAGGCCGGGACAGGGAATGGTGGCTACACCTTC. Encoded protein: CASTKAGTGNGGYTF.

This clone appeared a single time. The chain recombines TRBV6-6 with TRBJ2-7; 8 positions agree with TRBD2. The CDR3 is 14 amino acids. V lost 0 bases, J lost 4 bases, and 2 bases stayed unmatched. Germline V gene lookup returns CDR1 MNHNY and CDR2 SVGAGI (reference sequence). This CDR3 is CASSYSGGGYEQYF. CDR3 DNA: TGTGCCAGCAGTTACTCTGGCGGGGGGTACGAGCAGTACTTC.